The 5 T cell receptor beta chains below were found in one sample sequenced in a study of blood T cell repertoires in COVID-19. Sequenced by immunoSEQ multiplex PCR; TCRdb stores in-frame clones only, minus some. The sample lists approximately 300,000 clones, about 90% occurring once. The sequenced sample consisted of PBMCs or T cells enriched from blood (not recorded which). The receptors were sampled from a woman under 40 who had recovered from COVID-19.

V is TRBV19 and J is TRBJ1-3, with 11 nucleotides matching TRBD1. Germline trimming cut 2 bases from V and 2 bases from J; bases unmatched to any gene: 11. Germline loops: CDR1 LNHDA, CDR2 SQIVND (reference sequence). The CDR3 consists of 19 residues. CDR3 amino acids: CASSISDRGRLGPGNTIYF. CDR3 DNA: TGTGCCAGTAGTATATCGGACAGGGGGCGCTTGGGGCCTGGAAACACCATATATTTT.

The CDR3 DNA reads TGTGCCAGCAGCCCCTCAGGCGTCTTTATTCAGCCCCAGCATTTT. Translation: CASSPSGVFIQPQHF. V and J are TRBV6-4 and TRBJ1-5; unclear D gene. The CDR3 consists of 15 residues. V was cut by 6 bases and J by 6 bases, with 18 bases left in between. Germline assignment: CDR1 MRHNA and CDR2 SNTAGT.

The genes are TRBV5-4 and TRBJ2-1; 9 bases match TRBD2. Trimming took 3 bases from V and 3 from J; bases not matched to a gene: 4. The CDR3 loop spans 15 amino acids. CDR1 is SGHNT, CDR2 YYREEE, per germline (reference sequence). In nucleotides, the CDR3 is TGTGCCAGCAGCTACCGACTAGCGGACTACAATGAGCAGTTCTTC. It encodes CASSYRLADYNEQFF.

This clone was detected once. The chain combines TRBV4-2 with TRBJ1-5; the match to TRBD1 covers 9 bases. The germline V gene encodes CDR1 LGHNA and CDR2 YNFKEQ. The CDR3 is 16 residues long. J lost 7 bases, V lost 3 bases, and 10 bases had no gene match. The CDR3, as DNA: TGTGCCAGCAGCCAGGGATACAGGGGGCGAGGCCAGCCCCAGCATTTT. Amino acid sequence: CASSQGYRGRGQPQHF.

V and J are TRBV6-2 or TRBV6-3 and TRBJ2-5; TRBD1 is a possible D gene (6 bases). This CDR3 region has 14 residues. The germline gives CDR1 MNHEY, CDR2 SVGEGT. Trimming removed 1 base at V and 1 base at J, with 7 bases between. The DNA of the CDR3 is TGTGCCAGCAGTTACTGGGACATCCAAGAGACCCAGTACTTC. Translated: CASSYWDIQETQYF.